This T cell receptor (beta chain) was captured by sequencing in a study of beta chain features in type 1 diabetes. The whole isolated RNA underwent reverse transcription, so sequencing captured expressed TCRB transcripts. Sequenced by immunoSEQ multiplex PCR; TCRdb stores in-frame clones only, minus some. This table has 200,000 to 250,000 clones, 25% to 35% appearing once. V lost 0 bases and J lost 1, with 6 bases in between. Germline V gene data show CDR1 as MGHRA and CDR2 as YSYEKL. CDR3 length: 14 amino acids. Sequencing used central memory CD4+ T cells from blood. V gene TRBV4-1 combines with J gene TRBJ1-1; D is unresolved. This clonotype was obtained from a man between 25 and 39 years old in good health. CDR3 amino acids: CASSQDGSNTEAFF. The CDR3 nucleotides read TGCGCCAGCAGCCAAGACGGGTCGAACACTGAAGCTTTCTTT.